This section outlines one TCR beta chain sequence together with its context. Its target is not known. Per the germline V gene, CDR1 is MNHEY and CDR2 is SVGAGI. CDR3 size: 13 residues. Trimming left V 2 bases short and J 3 bases short, with 8 bases between. Generated by immunoSEQ multiplex PCR, the TCRdb table keeps only in-frame clones and is missing some. This sample yields about 110,000 clones, of which roughly 90% are seen a single time; over 0.6% belongs to the top ten. This specimen belongs to a study of OX40 agonist ivuxolimab in advanced cancers. General study findings and limits: Both CD4+ and CD8+ T cell populations in blood had undergone clonal expansion by week 6 at 0.1 to 3.0 mg/kg.

The sample in question was CD4+ or CD8+ T cells sorted from blood, obtained in a trial of the OX40 agonist ivuxolimab. This receptor was taken from an adult with an advanced solid tumor such as melanoma, head and neck, liver or kidney cancer. The chain couples TRBV6-5 to TRBJ2-7; D uncertain. CDR3: CASSYVLNYEQYF. The CDR3 DNA reads as TGTGCCAGCAGTTACGTACTGAACTACGAGCAGTACTTC.